This TCR beta chain was documented in a study of cytomegalovirus exposure and HLA in healthy donors. Study outcomes and limitations: Later analysis identified several of the most significant clusters that appeared linked to common viral pathogens. Per a later analysis, about 17,000 TCR beta sequences showed association with HLA alleles at 0.05 false discovery rate.

CDR3 size: 15 residues. Germline lookup yields CDR1 MRHNA and CDR2 SNTAGT. V lost 3 bases and J 4 bases, leaving 13 bases between the germline ends. The primer mix had 60 Vbeta and 13 Jbeta primers. Clones were read by immunoSEQ multiplex PCR, and TCRdb kept only the in-frame ones, dropping some. The repertoire holds 98,000 or so clones, with roughly 9.1% as singletons. A remark on this clone: The antigen is not known.

The chain joins TRBV6-4 to TRBJ2-1, with a tentative D call TRBD1 (6 bases). The sample taken for sequencing was PBMCs. The clonotype originates from a man aged 35-49 years in good health and CMV-seropositive. The CDR3: CASSEGAGEYNEQFF. In DNA form, the CDR3 reads TGTGCCAGCAGTGAAGGGGCAGGGGAGTACAATGAGCAGTTCTTC.